The subject of this entry is one T cell receptor (beta chain). Its cognate antigen is unknown. The sample belongs to a study of OX40 agonist ivuxolimab in advanced cancers. In the study overall: Patients were under 90% male with ages roughly 23 to 79, mean approximately 62.

V lost 1 base, J lost 3 bases, and 9 bases lay in between. This CDR3 contains 14 residues. Looked up from germline, CDR1 is KGHSH and CDR2 is LQKENI. Regarding the study as a whole: Dosing at 0.1 to 3.0 mg/kg was accompanied by clonal expansion of CD4+ and CD8+ blood T cells by week 6. Expanded clones belonging to CD8+ T cells outnumbered, on average, those of CD4+.

Generated by immunoSEQ multiplex PCR, the TCRdb table keeps only in-frame clones and is missing some. The sample includes some 86,000 clones, around 82% of them seen just once. V is TRBV18 and J is TRBJ1-1, with unresolved D. This receptor was identified in an adult with an advanced solid tumor such as melanoma, head and neck, liver or kidney cancer. Sequences were derived from CD4+ or CD8+ T cells sorted from blood, sampled in a trial of the OX40 agonist ivuxolimab. CDR3 loop: CASSPQAADTEAFF. CDR3 bases: TGTGCCAGCTCACCACAGGCAGCGGACACTGAAGCTTTCTTT.